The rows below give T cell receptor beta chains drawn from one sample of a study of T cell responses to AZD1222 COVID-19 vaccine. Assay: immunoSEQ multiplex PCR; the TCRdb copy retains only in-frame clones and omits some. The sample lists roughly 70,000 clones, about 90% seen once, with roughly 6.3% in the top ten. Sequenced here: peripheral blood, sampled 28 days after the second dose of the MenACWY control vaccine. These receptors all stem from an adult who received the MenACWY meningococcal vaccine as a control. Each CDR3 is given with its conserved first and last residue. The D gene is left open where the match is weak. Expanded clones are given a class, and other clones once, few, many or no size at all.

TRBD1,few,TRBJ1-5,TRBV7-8,CASSSAQTGRQPQHF,TGTGCCAGCAGCTCCGCCCAGACAGGGAGACAGCCCCAGCATTTT
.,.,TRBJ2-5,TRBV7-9,CASSDGQYQETQYF,TGTGCCAGCAGCGACGGACAGTACCAAGAGACCCAGTACTTC
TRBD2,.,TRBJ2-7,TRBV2,CASTPPGLAAFYEQYF,TGTGCCAGCACCCCTCCTGGACTAGCGGCTTTCTACGAGCAGTACTTC
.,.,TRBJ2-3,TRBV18,CASSPSDTQYF,TGTGCCAGCTCACCATCAGATACGCAGTATTTT
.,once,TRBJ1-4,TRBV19,CASSTPGGATNEKLFF,TGTGCCAGTAGTACCCCCGGGGGGGCAACTAATGAAAAACTGTTTTTT
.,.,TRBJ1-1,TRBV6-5,CASTASNTEAFF,TGTGCCAGCACAGCGTCGAACACTGAAGCTTTCTTT
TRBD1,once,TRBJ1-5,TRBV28,CASSTGDDRDNQPQHF,TGTGCCAGCAGTACGGGGGATGACAGGGATAATCAGCCCCAGCATTTT
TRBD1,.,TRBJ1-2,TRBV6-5,CASSYSYEGTDGYTF,TGTGCCAGCAGTTACTCATACGAAGGGACAGATGGCTACACCTTC
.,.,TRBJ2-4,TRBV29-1,CSAIANIQYF,TGCAGCGCCATCGCGAACATTCAGTACTTC
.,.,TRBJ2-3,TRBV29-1,CSVGPATTDTQYF,TGCAGCGTTGGGCCAGCTACGACAGATACGCAGTATTTT
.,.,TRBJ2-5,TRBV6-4,CASSDSRGVRETQYF,TGTGCCAGCAGTGACTCTCGGGGCGTCCGAGAGACCCAGTACTTC
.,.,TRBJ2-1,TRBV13,CASSFNMGPRDEQFF,TGTGCCAGCAGCTTTAACATGGGACCTCGGGATGAGCAGTTCTTC
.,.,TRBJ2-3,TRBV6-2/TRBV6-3,CASSYLGGTTDTQYF,TGTGCCAGCAGTTACCTGGGCGGGACCACAGATACGCAGTATTTT
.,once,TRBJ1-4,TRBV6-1,CASSVADSAGKLFF,TGTGCCAGCAGTGTAGCAGACAGCGCGGGAAAACTGTTTTTT
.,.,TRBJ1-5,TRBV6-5,CATGQYSNQPQHF,TGTGCCACCGGACAGTATAGCAATCAGCCCCAGCATTTT
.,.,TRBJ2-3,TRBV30,CAWRNPQGSYTDTQYF,TGTGCCTGGAGGAACCCACAGGGATCCTACACAGATACGCAGTATTTT
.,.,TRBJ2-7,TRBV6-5,CASRSIYEQYF,TGTGCCAGCAGATCTATCTACGAGCAGTACTTC
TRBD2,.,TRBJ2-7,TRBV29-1,CSVESTSGLSYEQYF,TGCAGCGTTGAATCGACTAGCGGGCTTTCCTACGAGCAGTACTTC
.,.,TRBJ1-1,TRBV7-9,CASSPPGPEAFF,TGTGCCAGCAGCCCCCCGGGACCCGAAGCTTTCTTT
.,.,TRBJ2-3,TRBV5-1,CASSETATDTQYF,TGCGCCAGCAGCGAGACTGCCACAGATACGCAGTATTTT
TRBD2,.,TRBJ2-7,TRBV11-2,CASSNVFNLAGVTSYEQYF,TGTGCCAGCAGCAACGTATTCAACCTAGCGGGAGTAACATCCTACGAGCAGTACTTC
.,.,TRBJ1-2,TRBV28,CASSHTYQSRNLGYGYTF,TGTGCCAGCAGTCATACCTATCAGTCTCGGAACTTAGGATATGGCTACACCTTC
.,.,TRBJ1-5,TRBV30,CAWSAGGHQPQHF,TGTGCCTGGAGCGCGGGGGGGCATCAGCCCCAGCATTTT
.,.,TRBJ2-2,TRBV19,CASSSRAATGELFF,TGTGCCAGTAGTTCCCGAGCCGCCACCGGGGAGCTGTTTTTT
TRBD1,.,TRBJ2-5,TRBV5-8,CASSSRTGGETQYF,TGTGCCAGCAGCTCCCGAACAGGGGGGGAGACCCAGTACTTC
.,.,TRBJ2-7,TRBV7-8,CASTLTPGPYEQYF,TGTGCCAGCACCTTGACCCCGGGACCTTACGAGCAGTACTTC
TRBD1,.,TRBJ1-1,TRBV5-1,CASSPGTGGGNTEAFF,TGCGCCAGCAGCCCTGGGACAGGGGGAGGGAACACTGAAGCTTTCTTT
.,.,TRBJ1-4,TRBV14,CASSQNSVRPNEKLFF,TGTGCCAGCAGCCAAAACAGCGTTCGGCCTAATGAAAAACTGTTTTTT
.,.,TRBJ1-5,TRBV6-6,CASSRDTLGNQPQHF,TGTGCCAGCAGCCGAGATACGTTGGGCAATCAGCCCCAGCATTTT
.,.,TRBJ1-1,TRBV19,CASSMGTGKNTEAFF,TGTGCCAGTAGTATGGGTACAGGGAAGAACACTGAAGCTTTCTTT
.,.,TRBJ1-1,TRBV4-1,CASSQPLQNTEAFF,TGCGCCAGCAGCCAGCCGCTTCAGAACACTGAAGCTTTCTTT
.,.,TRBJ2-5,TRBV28,CASSQLDTRQETQYF,TGTGCCAGCAGTCAACTAGACACCCGCCAAGAGACCCAGTACTTC
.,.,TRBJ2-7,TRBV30,CAWRGENPPYEQYF,TGTGCCTGGAGAGGGGAGAACCCCCCCTACGAGCAGTACTTC
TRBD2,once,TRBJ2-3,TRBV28,CASGRTSGSHGTDTQYF,TGTGCCAGCGGCCGGACTAGCGGGAGCCATGGCACAGATACGCAGTATTTT
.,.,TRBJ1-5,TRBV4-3,CASSQERGQPQHF,TGCGCCAGCAGCCAAGAGAGGGGTCAGCCCCAGCATTTT
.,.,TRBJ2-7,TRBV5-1,CASSSGGASSYEQYF,TGCGCCAGCAGCTCCGGGGGAGCCAGCTCCTACGAGCAGTACTTC
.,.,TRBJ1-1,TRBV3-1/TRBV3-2,CASRPSDRLNTEAFF,TGTGCCAGCAGACCCTCGGACAGATTGAACACTGAAGCTTTCTTT
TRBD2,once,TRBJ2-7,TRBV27,CASRPYMGLAGVEQYF,TGTGCCAGCAGGCCTTATATGGGACTAGCGGGAGTGGAGCAGTACTTC
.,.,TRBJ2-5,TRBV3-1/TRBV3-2,CASSQNVGSLGETQYF,TGTGCCAGCAGCCAAAATGTGGGCTCCTTGGGGGAGACCCAGTACTTC
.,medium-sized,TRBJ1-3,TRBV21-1,CASSHLTDSGNTIYF,TGTGCCAGCAGCCATTTAACTGATTCTGGAAACACCATATATTTT
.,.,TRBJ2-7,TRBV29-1,CSVRISTPYEQYF,TGCAGCGTCCGAATAAGTACCCCCTACGAGCAGTACTTC
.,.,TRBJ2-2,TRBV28,CATETVANTGELFF,TGTGCCACCGAGACAGTGGCTAACACCGGGGAGCTGTTTTTT
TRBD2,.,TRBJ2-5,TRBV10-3,CAISESLAGGVQIRETQYF,TGTGCCATCAGTGAGTCCCTAGCGGGAGGCGTACAGATTCGAGAGACCCAGTACTTC
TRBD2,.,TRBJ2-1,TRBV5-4,CASSWTRAGEQFF,TGTGCCAGCAGCTGGACTAGGGCGGGGGAGCAGTTCTTC
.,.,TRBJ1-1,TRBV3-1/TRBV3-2,CASSQLGITTEAFF,TGTGCCAGCAGCCAACTGGGGATTACCACTGAAGCTTTCTTT
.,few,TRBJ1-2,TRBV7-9,CASSLVRDYGYTF,TGTGCCAGCAGCTTAGTCAGGGACTATGGCTACACCTTC
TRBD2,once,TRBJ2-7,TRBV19,CASSIDGWEGEQYF,TGTGCCAGTAGTATAGATGGCTGGGAGGGCGAGCAGTACTTC
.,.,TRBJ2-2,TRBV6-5,CASSYRSELFF,TGTGCCAGCAGTTACCGCTCGGAGCTGTTTTTT
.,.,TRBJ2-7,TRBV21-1,CASSKVGRVYEQYF,TGTGCCAGCAGCAAAGTCGGCAGGGTTTATGAGCAGTACTTC
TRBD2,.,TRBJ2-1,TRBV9,CASSVSRASGGNEQFF,TGTGCCAGCAGCGTATCCAGGGCTAGCGGGGGCAATGAGCAGTTCTTC
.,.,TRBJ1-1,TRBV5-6,CASSETRAGNTEAFF,TGTGCCAGCAGCGAAACGCGGGCGGGGAACACTGAAGCTTTCTTT
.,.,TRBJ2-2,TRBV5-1,CASSLARVAGELFF,TGCGCCAGCAGCTTGGCACGGGTAGCGGGGGAGCTGTTTTTT
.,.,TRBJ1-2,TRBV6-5,CASSYSSGLLNYGYTF,TGTGCCAGCAGTTACTCCTCCGGACTCCTTAACTATGGCTACACCTTC
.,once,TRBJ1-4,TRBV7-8,CASSLGVVQNEKLFF,TGTGCCAGCAGCTTAGGGGTAGTTCAGAATGAAAAACTGTTTTTT